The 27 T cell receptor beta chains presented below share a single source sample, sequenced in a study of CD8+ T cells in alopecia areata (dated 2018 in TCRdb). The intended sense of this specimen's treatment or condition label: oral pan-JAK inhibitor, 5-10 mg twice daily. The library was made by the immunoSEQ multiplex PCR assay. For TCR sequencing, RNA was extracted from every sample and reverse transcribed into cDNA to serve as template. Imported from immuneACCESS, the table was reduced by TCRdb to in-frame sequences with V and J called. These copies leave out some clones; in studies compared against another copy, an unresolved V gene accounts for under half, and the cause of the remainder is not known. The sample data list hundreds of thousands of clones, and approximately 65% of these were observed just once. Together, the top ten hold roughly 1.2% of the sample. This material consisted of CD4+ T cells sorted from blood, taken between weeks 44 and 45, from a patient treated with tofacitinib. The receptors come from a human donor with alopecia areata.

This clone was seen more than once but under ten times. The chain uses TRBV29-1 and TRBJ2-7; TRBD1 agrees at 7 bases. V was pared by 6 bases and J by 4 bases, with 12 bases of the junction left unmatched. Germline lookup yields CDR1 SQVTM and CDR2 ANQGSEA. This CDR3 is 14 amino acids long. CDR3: CSVQLPGQLYEQYF. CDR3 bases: TGCAGCGTCCAGCTCCCGGGACAGCTATACGAGCAGTACTTC.

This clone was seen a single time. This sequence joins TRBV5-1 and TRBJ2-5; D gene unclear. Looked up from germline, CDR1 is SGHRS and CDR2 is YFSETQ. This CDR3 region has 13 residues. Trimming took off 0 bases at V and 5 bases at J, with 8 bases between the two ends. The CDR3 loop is CASSLGPGETQYF. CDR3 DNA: TGCGCCAGCAGCTTGGGACCTGGGGAGACCCAGTACTTC.

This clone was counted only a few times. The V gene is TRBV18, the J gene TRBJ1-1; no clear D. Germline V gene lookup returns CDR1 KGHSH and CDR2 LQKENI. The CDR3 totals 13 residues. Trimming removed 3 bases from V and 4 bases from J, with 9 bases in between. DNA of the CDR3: TGTGCCAGCTCACCTGGGGTGGTCACTGAAGCTTTCTTT. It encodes CASSPGVVTEAFF.

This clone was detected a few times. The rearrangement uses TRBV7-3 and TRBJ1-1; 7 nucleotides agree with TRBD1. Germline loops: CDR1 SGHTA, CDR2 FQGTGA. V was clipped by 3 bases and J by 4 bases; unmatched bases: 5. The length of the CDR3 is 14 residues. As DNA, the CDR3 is TGTGCCAGCAGCTTGGAGGGGGCAGGCACTGAAGCTTTCTTT. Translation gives CASSLEGAGTEAFF. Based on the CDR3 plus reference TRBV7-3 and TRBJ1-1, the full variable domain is GAGVSQTPSNKVTEKGKYVELRCDPISGHTALYWYRQSLGQGPEFLIYFQGTGAADDSGLPNDRFFAVRPEGSVSTLKIQRTERGDSAVYLCASSLEGAGTEAFFGQGTRLTVV.

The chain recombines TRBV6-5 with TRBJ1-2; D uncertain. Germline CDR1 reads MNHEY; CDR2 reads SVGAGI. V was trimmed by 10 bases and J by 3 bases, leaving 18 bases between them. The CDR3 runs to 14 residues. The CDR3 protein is CATSPAPIYYGYTF. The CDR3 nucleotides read TGTGCCACCTCCCCTGCCCCCATCTACTATGGCTACACCTTC.

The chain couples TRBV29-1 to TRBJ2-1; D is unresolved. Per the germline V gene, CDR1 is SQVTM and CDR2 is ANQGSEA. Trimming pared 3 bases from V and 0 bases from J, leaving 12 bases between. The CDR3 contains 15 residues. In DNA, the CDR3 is TGCAGCGTTGATGTCAGTCCGAGCTCCTACAATGAGCAGTTCTTC. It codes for CSVDVSPSSYNEQFF.

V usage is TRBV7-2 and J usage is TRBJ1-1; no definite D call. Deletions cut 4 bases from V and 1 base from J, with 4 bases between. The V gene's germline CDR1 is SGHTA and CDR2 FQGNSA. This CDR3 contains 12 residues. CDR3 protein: CASSSRNTEAFF. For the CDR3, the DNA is TGTGCCAGCAGCTCGCGGAACACTGAAGCTTTCTTT.

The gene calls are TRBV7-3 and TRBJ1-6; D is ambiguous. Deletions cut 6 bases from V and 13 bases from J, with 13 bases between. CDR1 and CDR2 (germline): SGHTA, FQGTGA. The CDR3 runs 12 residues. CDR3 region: CASSRPAGPLHF. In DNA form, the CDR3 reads TGTGCCAGCAGTCGCCCTGCGGGGCCCCTCCACTTT.

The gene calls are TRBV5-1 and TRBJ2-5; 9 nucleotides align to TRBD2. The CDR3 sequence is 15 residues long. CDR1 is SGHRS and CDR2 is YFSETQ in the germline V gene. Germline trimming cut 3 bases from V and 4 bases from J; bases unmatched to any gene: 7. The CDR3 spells CASSSSGAAGETQYF. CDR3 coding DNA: TGCGCCAGCAGCTCTAGCGGGGCCGCGGGAGAGACCCAGTACTTC.

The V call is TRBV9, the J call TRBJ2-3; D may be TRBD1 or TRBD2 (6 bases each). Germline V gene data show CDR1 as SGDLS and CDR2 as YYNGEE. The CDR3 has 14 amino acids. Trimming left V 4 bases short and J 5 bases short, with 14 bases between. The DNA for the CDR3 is TGTGCCAGCAGCCCCGGGGGCAGGGTAGATACGCAGTATTTT. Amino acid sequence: CASSPGGRVDTQYF.

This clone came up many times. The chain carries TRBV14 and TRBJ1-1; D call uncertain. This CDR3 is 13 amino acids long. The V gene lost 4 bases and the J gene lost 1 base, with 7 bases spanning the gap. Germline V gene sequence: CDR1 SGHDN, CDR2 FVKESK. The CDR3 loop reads CASSRRANTEAFF. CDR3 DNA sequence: TGTGCCAGCAGCCGCCGGGCGAACACTGAAGCTTTCTTT.

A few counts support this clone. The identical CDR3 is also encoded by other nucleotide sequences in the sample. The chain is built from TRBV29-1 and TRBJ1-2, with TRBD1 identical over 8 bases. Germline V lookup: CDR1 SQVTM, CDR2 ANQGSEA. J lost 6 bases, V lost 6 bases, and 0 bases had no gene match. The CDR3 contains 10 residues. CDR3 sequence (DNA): TGCAGCGTGGACAGGGATGGCTACACCTTC. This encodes CSVDRDGYTF.

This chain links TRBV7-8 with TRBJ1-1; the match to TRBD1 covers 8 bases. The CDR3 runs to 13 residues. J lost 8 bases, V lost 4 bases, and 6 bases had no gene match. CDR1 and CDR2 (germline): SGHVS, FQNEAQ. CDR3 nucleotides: TGTGCCAGCAGCTGGACAGGGACGGGCGAAGCTTTCTTT. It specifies CASSWTGTGEAFF.

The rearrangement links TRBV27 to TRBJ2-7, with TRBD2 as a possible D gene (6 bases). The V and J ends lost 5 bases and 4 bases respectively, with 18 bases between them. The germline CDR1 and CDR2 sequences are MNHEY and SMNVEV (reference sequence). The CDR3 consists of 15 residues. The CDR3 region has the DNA TGTGCCAGCAGTAACCCGCGGCTAGCGTCTTACGAGCAGTACTTC. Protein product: CASSNPRLASYEQYF.

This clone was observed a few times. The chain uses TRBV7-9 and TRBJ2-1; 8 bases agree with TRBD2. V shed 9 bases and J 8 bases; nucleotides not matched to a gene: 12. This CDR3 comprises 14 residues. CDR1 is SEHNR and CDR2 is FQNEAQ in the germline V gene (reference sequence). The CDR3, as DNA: TGTGCCAGGAAGCGGGGGCCCGAAGGCGATGAGCAGTTCTTC. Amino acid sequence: CARKRGPEGDEQFF.

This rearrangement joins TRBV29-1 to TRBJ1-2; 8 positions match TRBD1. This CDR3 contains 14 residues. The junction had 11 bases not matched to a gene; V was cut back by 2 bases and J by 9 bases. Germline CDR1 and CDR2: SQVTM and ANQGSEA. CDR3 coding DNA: TGCAGCGTTGAATCGGGTCAGGGGGCGTATAGCTACACCTTC. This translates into CSVESGQGAYSYTF.

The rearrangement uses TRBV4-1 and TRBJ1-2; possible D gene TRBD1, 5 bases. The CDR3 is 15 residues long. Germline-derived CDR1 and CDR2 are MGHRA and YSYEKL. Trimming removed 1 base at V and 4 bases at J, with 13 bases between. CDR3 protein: CASSQVDGTGYGYTF. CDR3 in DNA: TGCGCCAGCAGCCAAGTAGATGGGACCGGCTATGGCTACACCTTC.

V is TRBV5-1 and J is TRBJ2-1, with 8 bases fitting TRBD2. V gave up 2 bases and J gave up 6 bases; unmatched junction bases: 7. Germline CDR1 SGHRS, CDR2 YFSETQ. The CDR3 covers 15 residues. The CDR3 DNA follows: TGCGCCAGCAGCTTTTCCTCGGGGGGGTCCAATGAGCAGTTCTTC. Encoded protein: CASSFSSGGSNEQFF. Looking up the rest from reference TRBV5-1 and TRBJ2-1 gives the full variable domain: KAGVTQTPRYLIKTRGQQVTLSCSPISGHRSVSWYQQTPGQGLQFLFEYFSETQRNKGNFPGRFSGRQFSNSRSEMNVSTLELGDSALYLCASSFSSGGSNEQFFGPGTRLTVL.

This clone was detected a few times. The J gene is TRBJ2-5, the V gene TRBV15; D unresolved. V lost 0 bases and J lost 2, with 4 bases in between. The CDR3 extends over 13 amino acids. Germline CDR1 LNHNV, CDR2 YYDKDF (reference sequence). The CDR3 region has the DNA TGTGCCACCAGCAGAGATGGGCAAGAGACCCAGTACTTC. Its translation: CATSRDGQETQYF.

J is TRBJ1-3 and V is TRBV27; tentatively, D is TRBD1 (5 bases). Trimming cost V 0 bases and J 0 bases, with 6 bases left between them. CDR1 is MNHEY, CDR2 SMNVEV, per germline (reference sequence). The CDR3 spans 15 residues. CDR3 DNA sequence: TGTGCCAGCAGTTTATCGGACAACTCTGGAAACACCATATATTTT. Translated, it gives CASSLSDNSGNTIYF.

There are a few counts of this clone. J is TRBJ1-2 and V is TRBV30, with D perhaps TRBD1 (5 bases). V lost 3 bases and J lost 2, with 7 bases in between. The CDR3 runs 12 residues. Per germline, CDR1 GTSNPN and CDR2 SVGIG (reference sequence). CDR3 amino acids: CAWRQGNYGYTF. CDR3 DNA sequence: TGTGCCTGGAGGCAGGGAAACTATGGCTACACCTTC.

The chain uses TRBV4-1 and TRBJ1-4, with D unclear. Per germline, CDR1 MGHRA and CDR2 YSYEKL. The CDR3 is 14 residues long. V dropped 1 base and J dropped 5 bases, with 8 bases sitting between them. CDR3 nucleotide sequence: TGCGCCAGCAGCCAAGGCACAGTGAATGAAAAACTGTTTTTT. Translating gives CASSQGTVNEKLFF.

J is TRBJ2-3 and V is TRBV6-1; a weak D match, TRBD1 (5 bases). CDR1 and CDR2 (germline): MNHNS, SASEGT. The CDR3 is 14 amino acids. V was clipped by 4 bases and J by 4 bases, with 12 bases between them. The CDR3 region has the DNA TGTGCCAGCAGTGCCCCCAAAGGGGCAGATACGCAGTATTTT. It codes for CASSAPKGADTQYF.

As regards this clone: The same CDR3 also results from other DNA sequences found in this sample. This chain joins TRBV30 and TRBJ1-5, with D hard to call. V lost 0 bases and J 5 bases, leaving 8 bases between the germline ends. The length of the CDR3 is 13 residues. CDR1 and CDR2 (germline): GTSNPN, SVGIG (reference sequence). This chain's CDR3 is CAWSVGGDQPQHF. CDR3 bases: TGTGCCTGGAGTGTAGGCGGTGATCAGCCCCAGCATTTT.

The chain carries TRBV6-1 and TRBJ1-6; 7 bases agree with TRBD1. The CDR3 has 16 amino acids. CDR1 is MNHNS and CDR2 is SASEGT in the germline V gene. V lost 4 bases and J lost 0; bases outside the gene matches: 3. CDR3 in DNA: TGTGCCAGCAGTGCTCCAGGGGGCTCCTATAATTCACCCCTCCACTTT. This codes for CASSAPGGSYNSPLHF.

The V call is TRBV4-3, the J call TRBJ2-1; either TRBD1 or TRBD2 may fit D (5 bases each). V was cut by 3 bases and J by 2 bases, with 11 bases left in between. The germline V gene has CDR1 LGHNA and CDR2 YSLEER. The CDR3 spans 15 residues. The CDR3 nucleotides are TGCGCCAGCAGCCAGGACCGGGACCCCTACAATGAGCAGTTCTTC. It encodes CASSQDRDPYNEQFF.

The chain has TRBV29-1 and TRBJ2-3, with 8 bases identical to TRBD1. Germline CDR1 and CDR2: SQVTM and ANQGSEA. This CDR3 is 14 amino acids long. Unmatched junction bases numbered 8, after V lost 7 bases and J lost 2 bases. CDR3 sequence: CSAFGQGSTDTQYF. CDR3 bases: TGCAGCGCCTTCGGACAGGGATCCACAGATACGCAGTATTTT.